This TCR beta chain was captured by sequencing in a study of CD8 T cells in Susac syndrome. TCR beta was sequenced from blood CD8+ and CD4+ T cells. While CD8+ and CD4+ T cells were isolated negatively, TEMRA cells were enriched by FACS. Points from the study as a whole: The authors acknowledged that their TCR sequencing and HLA analysis involved a relatively small number of individuals.

Only a few counts were recorded for this clonotype. Its antigen is undetermined. Random hexamers primed reverse transcription of 0.5 to 1 ug RNA. The TCR beta CDR3 was amplified by immunoSEQ multiplex PCR across 54 Vbeta, 13 Jbeta. TCRdb redid the calling of the immunoSEQ multiplex PCR reads with MiXCR, one entry per CDR3 protein. Among around 59,000 distinct CDR3 sequences listed, around 90% were seen once. The CDR3 totals 13 residues. The V end was cut by 5 bases, the J end by 7 bases, with 14 bases between. In germline, CDR1 is SGHAT, CDR2 FQNNGV. V gene TRBV11-2 combines with J gene TRBJ2-5; maybe TRBD2 (5 bases). This sequence was found in a human donor in good health. The material sequenced was CD8+ T cells from PBMCs. CDR3 DNA: TGTGCCAGCAGCCCTACTAGTCCGTTGACCCAGTACTTC. This translates into CASSPTSPLTQYF. The full variable domain, with the rest looked up from reference TRBV11-2 and TRBJ2-5, is EAGVAQSPRYKIIEKRQSVAFWCNPISGHATLYWYQQILGQGPKLLIQFQNNGVVDDSQLPKDRFSAERLKGVDSTLKIQPAKLEDSAVYLCASSPTSPLTQYFGPGTRLLVL.